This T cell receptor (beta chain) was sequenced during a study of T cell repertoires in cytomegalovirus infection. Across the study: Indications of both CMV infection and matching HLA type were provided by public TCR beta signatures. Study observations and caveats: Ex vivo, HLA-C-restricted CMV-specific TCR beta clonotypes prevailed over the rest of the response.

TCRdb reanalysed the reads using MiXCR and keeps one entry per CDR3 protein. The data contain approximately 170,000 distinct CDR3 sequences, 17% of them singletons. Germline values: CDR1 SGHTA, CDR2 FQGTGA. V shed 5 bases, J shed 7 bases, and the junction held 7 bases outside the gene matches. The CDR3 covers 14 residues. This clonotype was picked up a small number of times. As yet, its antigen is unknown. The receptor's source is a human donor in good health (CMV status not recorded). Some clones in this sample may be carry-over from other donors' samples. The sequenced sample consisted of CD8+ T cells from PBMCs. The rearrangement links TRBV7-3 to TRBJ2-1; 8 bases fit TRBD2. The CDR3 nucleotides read TGTGCCAGCAGCCACGGGGGGGCCTTTAATGAGCAGTTCTTC. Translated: CASSHGGAFNEQFF.